Listed here are 26 T cell receptor beta chains from one sample, sequenced in a study of identical twins (dated by TCRdb to 2016 to 2018). Preparation of the library involved 5' RACE. The instrument was an Illumina HiSeq 2000. TCRdb redid the processing of the public reads, applying fastp at Q25 and MiXCR, and retained in-frame beta chains. CDR3 protein duplicates are merged, each entry listing the most common genes and DNA. The sample has about 810,000 distinct CDR3 sequences on record, 9% to 15% of them singletons. About 1.5% of the sample rests with the top ten. The data also belong to a second study, concerning yellow fever vaccine responses in identical twins.

Sequenced input: PBMCs. The receptors shown here come from a woman in her late teens or twenties in good health.

This clonotype has more than one count but fewer than ten. The rearrangement links TRBV11-2 to TRBJ2-7; weak D call: TRBD1 (6 bases). There are 14 residues in the CDR3. Germline V gives CDR1 SGHAT, CDR2 FQNNGV. Trimming removed 5 bases from V and 2 bases from J, with 13 bases in between. CDR3 loop: CASSRGPGAYEQYF. In DNA, the CDR3 is TGTGCCAGCAGCCGCGGACCAGGGGCCTACGAGCAGTACTTC.

The chain couples TRBV12-1 to TRBJ2-1; the DNA was not used to check the table's D call, TRBD2. TRBV12-1 is a known pseudogene. The CDR3 totals 20 residues. The CDR3 bases are TGTGCCAGCAGCTTTGTCCCAGCGGGGGGGACTTGTGGGTCCTACAATGAGCAGTTCTTC. Residues: CASSFVPAGGTCGSYNEQFF.

This clonotype has a handful of counts. The CDR3 region has the DNA TGTGCCAGCAGCTTCTCCTCCGACAGATACGAGCAGTACGTC. Translated: CASSFSSDRYEQYV. The rearrangement joins TRBV7-2 to TRBJ2-7, with D possibly matching TRBD1 (5 bases). Germline CDR1 is SGHTA and CDR2 is FQGNSA. With 3 bases removed from V and 4 bases from J, the gap between germline ends came to 13 bases. The CDR3 has 14 residues.

The chain joins TRBV7-8 to TRBJ2-7; 10 bases are shared with TRBD1. CDR1 is SGHVS, CDR2 FQNEAQ, per germline. CDR3 length: 17 amino acids. The V gene end was trimmed by 0 bases and the J gene end by 0 bases; junction bases not matched to a gene: 5. The CDR3 region has the DNA TGTGCCAGCAGCTTAGCCCGGACAGGGGGATACTCCTACGAGCAGTACTTC. This translates into CASSLARTGGYSYEQYF.

The CDR3 bases are TGTGCCAGCAGTACCCGGAAGGGATACGACAATCAGCCCCAGCATTTT. Translation gives CASSTRKGYDNQPQHF. This rearrangement joins TRBV27 to TRBJ1-5; D gene ambiguous. The V end was cut by 5 bases, the J end by 3 bases, with 17 bases between. From germline, CDR1 is MNHEY and CDR2 SMNVEV (reference sequence). This CDR3 comprises 16 residues.

This clonotype was picked up a small number of times. V gene TRBV5-1 combines with J gene TRBJ1-1, with D tentatively TRBD1 (5 bases). V lost 5 bases to trimming and J lost 0 bases, with 11 bases between them. The CDR3 has 14 residues. CDR1 is SGHRS, CDR2 YFSETQ, per germline. CDR3 sequence reads: CASRVGHLNTEAFF. CDR3 nucleotide sequence: TGCGCCAGCAGGGTTGGACACCTGAACACTGAAGCTTTCTTT.

This clonotype was observed at least ten times. The chain carries TRBV12-3 or TRBV12-4 and TRBJ1-2, with D uncertain. The germline V and J ends were trimmed by 7 bases and 4 bases, with 13 bases remaining between them. This CDR3 is built from 13 residues. The CDR3 DNA is TGTGCCAGCACCGAAGACAATCCCTATGGCTACACCTTC. As protein: CASTEDNPYGYTF.

The chain employs TRBV20-1 and TRBJ2-4, with TRBD1 as a possible D gene (6 bases). This CDR3 has 13 residues. Germline CDR1 is DFQATT and CDR2 is SNEGSKA (reference sequence). V gave up 1 base and J gave up 7 bases, with 11 bases separating them. DNA of the CDR3: TGCAGTGCTAGAGTCCCCGGACAGAACATTCAGTACTTC. As protein: CSARVPGQNIQYF.

This clonotype was seen a handful of times. The gene calls are TRBV5-1 and TRBJ2-4; 12 bases are a match to TRBD2. V was pared by 1 base and J by 2 bases, with 10 bases of the junction left unmatched. The CDR3 consists of 19 residues. From germline, CDR1 is SGHRS and CDR2 YFSETQ. CDR3 amino acids: CASSLLASGRAGTKNIQYF. In DNA, the CDR3 is TGCGCCAGCAGCTTGTTGGCTAGCGGGAGGGCCGGAACCAAAAACATTCAGTACTTC.

At least ten counts were recorded for this clonotype. The chain employs TRBV29-1 and TRBJ2-7; TRBD2 matches at 7 bases. This CDR3 spans 13 amino acids. From germline, CDR1 is SQVTM and CDR2 ANQGSEA. V lost 6 bases and J lost 3; bases outside the gene matches: 8. CDR3 in DNA: TGCAGCGTCGCAGCGGGATTGGGCTACGAGCAGTACTTC. This gives the protein CSVAAGLGYEQYF.

J is TRBJ2-1 and V is TRBV13, with 13 bases lining up with TRBD2. Germline CDR1 and CDR2: PRHDT and FYEKMQ (reference sequence). Germline trimming cut 8 bases from V and 8 bases from J; bases unmatched to any gene: 15. This CDR3 contains 17 residues. The CDR3 protein is CASGLGLLAGGLDEQFF. CDR3 nucleotide sequence: TGTGCCAGCGGCCTGGGGCTACTAGCGGGGGGGCTCGATGAGCAGTTCTTC.

CDR3 in amino acids: CASSPGTSGRLRTDTQYF. The CDR3 bases are TGCGCCAGCAGCCCCGGGACTAGCGGGAGGCTTCGCACAGATACGCAGTATTTT. The rearrangement uses TRBV5-1 and TRBJ2-3, with 15 bases aligning to TRBD2. This CDR3 is built from 18 residues. With V trimmed by 4 bases and J by 1 base, 7 bases remained unmatched. From germline, CDR1 is SGHRS and CDR2 YFSETQ.

The chain has TRBV5-5 and TRBJ1-1; D is unclear. From germline, CDR1 is SGHKS and CDR2 YYEKEE (reference sequence). CDR3 length: 14 amino acids. The germline V and J ends were trimmed by 0 bases and 5 bases, with 11 bases remaining between them. The CDR3 DNA reads as TGTGCCAGCAGCTTGGTAGGAGTGGGAACTGAAGCTTTCTTT. Translation gives CASSLVGVGTEAFF.

The rearrangement joins TRBV7-2 to TRBJ1-1; D is unresolved. The CDR3 has 12 amino acids. Looked up from germline, CDR1 is SGHTA and CDR2 is FQGNSA. V was shortened by 1 base and J by 7 bases, with 7 bases between the two germline ends. In DNA form, the CDR3 reads TGTGCCAGCAGCTTAGGGTCGGGTGAAGCTTTCTTT. It yields the protein CASSLGSGEAFF. Complete variable domain (other parts from reference TRBV7-2 and TRBJ1-1): GAGVSQSPSNKVTEKGKDVELRCDPISGHTALYWYRQSLGQGLEFLIYFQGNSAPDKSGLPSDRFSAERTGGSVSTLTIQRTQQEDSAVYLCASSLGSGEAFFGQGTRLTVV.

As regards this clonotype: Being one base from a much bigger clone, this may be a read error. The chain joins TRBV6-1 to TRBJ2-1; 10 nucleotides agree with TRBD1. This CDR3 comprises 16 residues. Germline V lookup: CDR1 MNHNS, CDR2 SASEGT. The J segment lost 9 bases and the V segment lost 10 bases, leaving 18 bases of the junction unmatched. CDR3 region: CANTSGPRDRGGEQFF. CDR3 DNA sequence: TGTGCCAACACCTCGGGACCCCGGGACAGGGGTGGTGAGCAGTTCTTC.

This rearrangement joins TRBV5-1 to TRBJ2-1, with 14 bases fitting TRBD2. The V gene end was trimmed by 4 bases and the J gene end by 8 bases; junction bases not matched to a gene: 14. The CDR3 has 18 residues. From germline, CDR1 is SGHRS and CDR2 YFSETQ. The CDR3 spells CASSPARLAGGQADEQFF. CDR3 DNA: TGCGCCAGCAGCCCGGCGAGACTAGCGGGAGGGCAAGCCGATGAGCAGTTCTTC.

V usage is TRBV10-2 and J usage is TRBJ2-3; TRBD2 might be the D (6 bases). Between the trimmed V and J ends, which lost 10 bases and 6 bases, there was a span of 11 bases. The CDR3 totals 11 residues. Germline loops: CDR1 WSHSY, CDR2 SAAADI. This chain's CDR3 is CATLRGDTQYF. The CDR3 coding sequence is TGCGCCACCCTGCGGGGCGATACGCAGTATTTT.

The chain employs TRBV11-2 and TRBJ2-2; D not resolved. Trimming cost V 6 bases and J 12 bases, with 14 bases left between them. The CDR3 consists of 12 residues. CDR1 SGHAT and CDR2 FQNNGV come from the germline V gene. CDR3 loop: CASRGNNWKLFF. As DNA, the CDR3 is TGTGCCAGCAGGGGGAATAACTGGAAGCTGTTTTTT.

The sample holds a few counts of this clonotype. The chain employs TRBV5-5 and TRBJ2-3; 10 nucleotides align to TRBD2. The CDR3 runs 15 residues. V was pared by 5 bases and J by 5 bases, with 8 bases of the junction left unmatched. Per the germline V gene, CDR1 is SGHKS and CDR2 is YYEKEE (reference sequence). CDR3 sequence: CASSQDVAGGDTQYF. Here the CDR3 DNA reads TGTGCCAGCAGTCAGGACGTAGCGGGAGGAGATACGCAGTATTTT.

In its sample, this clonotype was seen many times. The chain couples TRBV28 to TRBJ2-7; D is unresolved. V was trimmed by 3 bases and J by 7 bases, leaving 22 bases between them. The CDR3 consists of 16 residues. The germline V gene has CDR1 MDHEN and CDR2 SYDVKM. The CDR3 region is CASSFNSAANPWEQYF. CDR3 coding DNA: TGTGCCAGCAGTTTCAACTCGGCAGCCAACCCCTGGGAGCAGTACTTC.

This clonotype turned up a few times. The CDR3 region has the DNA TGTGCCAGCCCGGTAGCGGGAGGCTCTCGCTACAATGAGCAGTTCTTC. It translates to CASPVAGGSRYNEQFF. This chain links TRBV7-9 with TRBJ2-1, with 10 bases lining up with TRBD2. The CDR3 length is 16 residues. Germline CDR1 reads SEHNR; CDR2 reads FQNEAQ (reference sequence). V shed 8 bases and J 3 bases; nucleotides not matched to a gene: 10.

In this sample, this clonotype turned up a few times. The genes are TRBV7-8 and TRBJ2-3; no definite D call. Trimming stripped 4 bases from V and 5 bases from J, with 10 bases between. Per germline, CDR1 SGHVS and CDR2 FQNEAQ. CDR3 length: 13 amino acids. DNA for the CDR3: TGTGCCAGCAGCTCGAGAAGAGTAGATACGCAGTATTTT. Protein: CASSSRRVDTQYF.

This chain connects TRBV6-6 to TRBJ2-3; possibly TRBD2 for D (5 bases). The length of the CDR3 is 12 residues. V lost 6 bases, J lost 3 bases, and 7 bases lay in between. Per the germline V gene, CDR1 is MNHNY and CDR2 is SVGAGI (reference sequence). The CDR3 here is CASRTTTDTQYF. The DNA of the CDR3 is TGTGCCAGCAGGACTACGACAGATACGCAGTATTTT.

This clonotype came up many times. For the CDR3, the DNA is TGTGCCAGCAGCTTATACACTCTGTACAGGAGACACAATGAGCAGTTCTTC. This gives the protein CASSLYTLYRRHNEQFF. The J gene is TRBJ2-1, the V gene TRBV11-2; maybe TRBD1 (5 bases). Germline CDR1 and CDR2: SGHAT and FQNNGV. Trimming cost V 2 bases and J 5 bases, with 19 bases left between them. The CDR3 consists of 17 residues.

This chain joins TRBV18 and TRBJ1-2; no firm D call. This CDR3 is built from 15 residues. V shed 0 bases and J shed 7 bases, with 15 bases lying between them. Germline CDR1 KGHSH, CDR2 LQKENI. As DNA, the CDR3 is TGTGCCAGCTCACCACCCGGGTCAGTAGGATCTGGCTACACCTTC. Protein: CASSPPGSVGSGYTF.

This clonotype appeared a few times. The V and J genes are TRBV7-9 and TRBJ2-1, with 10 bases identical to TRBD2. The germline gives CDR1 SEHNR, CDR2 FQNEAQ (reference sequence). The junction had 6 bases not matched to a gene; V was cut back by 4 bases and J by 0 bases. This CDR3 spans 17 amino acids. DNA of the CDR3: TGTGCCAGCAGCTCCCGACTAGCGGGCCGCTCCTACAATGAGCAGTTCTTC. Protein product: CASSSRLAGRSYNEQFF.